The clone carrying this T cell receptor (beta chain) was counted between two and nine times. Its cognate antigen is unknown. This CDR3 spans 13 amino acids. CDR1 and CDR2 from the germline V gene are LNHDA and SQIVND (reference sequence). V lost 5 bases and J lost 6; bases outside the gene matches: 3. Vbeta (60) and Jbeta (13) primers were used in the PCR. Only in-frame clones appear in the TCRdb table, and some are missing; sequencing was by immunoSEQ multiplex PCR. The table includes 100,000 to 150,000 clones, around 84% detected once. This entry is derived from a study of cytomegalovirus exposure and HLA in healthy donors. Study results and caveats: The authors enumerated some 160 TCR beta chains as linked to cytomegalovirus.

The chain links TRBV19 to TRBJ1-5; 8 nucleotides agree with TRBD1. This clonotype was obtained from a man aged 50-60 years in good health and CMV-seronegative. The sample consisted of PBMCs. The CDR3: CASSSGQGQPQHF. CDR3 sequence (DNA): TGTGCCAGTAGTTCCGGACAGGGTCAGCCCCAGCATTTT. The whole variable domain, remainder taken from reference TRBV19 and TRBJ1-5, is DGGITQSPKYLFRKEGQNVTLSCEQNLNHDAMYWYRQDPGQGLRLIYYSQIVNDFQKGDIAEGYSVSREKKESFPLTVTSAQKNPTAFYLCASSSGQGQPQHFGDGTRLSIL.